The T cell receptor (beta chain) described here comes from a study of blood T cell repertoires in COVID-19. Looking at the study overall: Acute-phase and convalescent COVID-19 samples originated in the United States, Italy and Spain.

As handled by the study authors: Amplified reference gene primers provided the basis for estimating nucleated cell counts. The data were produced by immunoSEQ multiplex PCR, yet TCRdb's version contains in-frame clones alone and is incomplete. Clone size and V and J calls were adopted from that table, with D and trimming inferred from the DNA. The sample yields 250,000 or so clones, 80% to 85% seen once. Residents of about two dozen US areas, aged roughly 18 to 89 years, made up the participants. Clinical history reported by participants formed the basis on which cohorts were assigned. Germline loops: CDR1 SGHRS, CDR2 YFSETQ. With V trimmed by 8 bases and J by 7 bases, 11 bases remained unmatched. This CDR3 comprises 15 residues.

The genes are TRBV5-1 and TRBJ2-3, with TRBD1 matching 12 bases. The TCR was taken from a man in his fifties or sixties who had recovered from COVID-19. The sample comprised PBMCs or T cells enriched from blood (not recorded which). The CDR3 sequence: CASTIPGQGANTQYF. The DNA for the CDR3 is TGCGCCAGTACAATTCCGGGACAGGGGGCAAATACGCAGTATTTT.